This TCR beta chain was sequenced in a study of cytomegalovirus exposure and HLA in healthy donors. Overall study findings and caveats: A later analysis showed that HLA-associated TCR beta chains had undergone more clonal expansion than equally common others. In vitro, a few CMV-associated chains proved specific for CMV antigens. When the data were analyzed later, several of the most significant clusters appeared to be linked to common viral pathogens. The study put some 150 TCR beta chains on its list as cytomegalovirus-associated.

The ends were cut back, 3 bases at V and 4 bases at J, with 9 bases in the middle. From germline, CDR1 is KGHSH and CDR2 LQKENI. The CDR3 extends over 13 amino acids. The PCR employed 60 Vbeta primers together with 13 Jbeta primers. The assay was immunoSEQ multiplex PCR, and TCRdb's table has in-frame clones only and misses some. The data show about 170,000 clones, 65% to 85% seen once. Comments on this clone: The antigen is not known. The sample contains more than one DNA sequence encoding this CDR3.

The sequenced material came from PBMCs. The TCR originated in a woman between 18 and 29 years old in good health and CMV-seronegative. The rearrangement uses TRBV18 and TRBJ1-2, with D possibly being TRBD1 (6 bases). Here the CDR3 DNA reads TGTGCCAGCTCACCGGACAGAGTCTATGGCTACACCTTC. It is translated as CASSPDRVYGYTF.